Listed below are T cell receptor beta chains from one sample, sequenced in a study of control samples from healthy donors and cancer patients. Sequencing was performed with immunoSEQ multiplex PCR; in TCRdb, only in-frame clones are kept and a portion is missing. Altogether about 26,000 clones are present, approximately 78% being singletons, with the ten largest covering 20% to 25%. The sample was PBMCs. These receptors were taken from a man in his 60s with colorectal cancer. CDR3s include the opening cysteine and the closing phenylalanine or tryptophan. D genes are given only for firm matches. Rows may omit the clone size; those that give it use once, few, many or a size class.

TRBV27	-	-	TRBJ2-2	CASSYGQYTGELFF	TGTGCCAGCAGTTATGGACAGTACACCGGGGAGCTGTTTTTT
TRBV6-5	-	-	TRBJ1-2	CASSYGDLASGYGYTF	TGTGCCAGCAGTTACGGGGACCTCGCCTCGGGGTATGGCTACACCTTC
TRBV6-1	-	-	TRBJ2-1	CASSDALFWLDEQFF	TGTGCCAGCAGTGATGCTTTATTCTGGTTGGATGAGCAGTTCTTC
TRBV9	-	-	TRBJ1-6	CASSGVSYNSPLHF	TGTGCCAGCAGCGGGGTCTCCTATAATTCACCCCTCCACTTT
TRBV5-1	TRBD1	-	TRBJ1-4	CASSFQGADEKLFF	TGCGCCAGCAGCTTTCAGGGGGCGGACGAAAAACTGTTTTTT
TRBV12-3/TRBV12-4	-	-	TRBJ1-4	CASRGTRAEKLFF	TGTGCCAGCAGGGGGACCCGGGCTGAAAAACTGTTTTTT
TRBV3-1/TRBV3-2	TRBD1	-	TRBJ1-4	CASSHGTGGATEKLFF	TGTGCCAGCAGCCATGGCACAGGGGGCGCGACTGAAAAACTGTTTTTT
TRBV20-1	-	-	TRBJ1-2	CSAEFNYGYTF	TGCAGTGCCGAGTTTAACTATGGCTACACCTTC
TRBV5-1	-	-	TRBJ2-2	CASQAGTVGTGELFF	TGCGCCAGCCAGGCCGGGACTGTTGGTACCGGGGAGCTGTTTTTT
TRBV18	-	once	TRBJ1-1	CASSHQDENTEAFF	TGTGCCAGCTCACACCAGGACGAAAACACTGAAGCTTTCTTT
TRBV24-1	-	few	TRBJ2-7	CASSTGTTYEQYF	TGTGCCAGTTCGACAGGGACTACCTACGAGCAGTACTTC
TRBV7-6	TRBD2	-	TRBJ2-3	CASSFLAGDDWGNTDTQYF	TGTGCCAGCAGCTTTCTAGCGGGGGACGATTGGGGGAACACAGATACGCAGTATTTT
TRBV6-5	-	-	TRBJ2-7	CASSWTDYEQYF	TGTGCCAGCAGTTGGACAGACTACGAGCAGTACTTC
TRBV30	-	-	TRBJ2-1	CAWSVSGYEQFF	TGTGCCTGGAGTGTCAGCGGCTATGAGCAGTTCTTC
TRBV14	-	-	TRBJ1-6	CASSQGLFNSPLHF	TGTGCCAGCTCCCAGGGACTCTTTAATTCACCCCTCCACTTT
TRBV5-6	-	-	TRBJ2-7	CASSSAYEQYF	TGTGCCAGCAGTTCAGCCTACGAGCAGTACTTC
TRBV10-3	-	once	TRBJ2-1	CAISETGLWNEQFF	TGTGCCATCAGTGAGACGGGGTTGTGGAATGAGCAGTTCTTC
TRBV5-1	-	-	TRBJ1-6	CASSLTLEAGRSTLHF	TGCGCCAGCAGCTTAACCTTAGAGGCAGGGCGCAGCACCCTCCACTTT
TRBV4-3	-	-	TRBJ1-2	CASSQDLQGSNYGYTF	TGCGCCAGCAGCCAAGACTTACAGGGATCTAACTATGGCTACACCTTC
TRBV29-1	-	-	TRBJ1-1	CSVVPRTALNTEAFF	TGCAGCGTTGTACCCCGGACGGCCCTGAACACTGAAGCTTTCTTT
TRBV3-1/TRBV3-2	TRBD2	-	TRBJ2-1	CASSLATSGWYYNEQFF	TGTGCCAGCAGCCTCGCGACTAGCGGGTGGTACTACAATGAGCAGTTCTTC
TRBV4-2	-	-	TRBJ1-2	CASSQDATDGYTF	TGTGCCAGCAGCCAAGACGCCACGGATGGCTACACCTTC
TRBV3-1/TRBV3-2	TRBD1	-	TRBJ2-2	CASTRQGTNTGELFF	TGTGCCAGCACCCGACAGGGGACGAACACCGGGGAGCTGTTTTTT
TRBV11-2	-	-	TRBJ1-1	CASSLAFGGDPNTEAFF	TGTGCCAGCAGCTTGGCGTTCGGGGGGGACCCGAACACTGAAGCTTTCTTT
TRBV3-1/TRBV3-2	TRBD2	-	TRBJ2-1	CASSQDLVAGGRSEQFF	TGTGCCAGCAGCCAAGATCTGGTAGCGGGGGGGCGTAGTGAGCAGTTCTTC
TRBV5-1	-	-	TRBJ2-2	CASSLGQGNTGELFF	TGCGCCAGCAGCTTGGGCCAGGGCAACACCGGGGAGCTGTTTTTT
TRBV7-2	TRBD1	-	TRBJ1-6	CASSHYLGQTNSPLHF	TGTGCCAGCAGCCACTACCTGGGACAGACTAATTCACCCCTCCACTTT
TRBV11-2	-	-	TRBJ2-1	CASSLPTQTVQFF	TGTGCCAGCAGCTTACCCACCCAGACAGTACAGTTCTTC
TRBV19	-	-	TRBJ1-1	CASSINSGGSKNTEAFF	TGTGCCAGTAGTATAAATTCCGGAGGCAGTAAGAACACTGAAGCTTTCTTT
TRBV15	-	-	TRBJ2-4	CATTSLGDGKNIQYF	TGTGCCACCACCTCACTCGGGGACGGCAAAAACATTCAGTACTTC
TRBV7-2	-	-	TRBJ1-3	CASSLIKGAGNTIYF	TGTGCCAGCAGCTTAATAAAAGGGGCTGGAAACACCATATATTTT
TRBV7-6	-	once	TRBJ2-2	CASSLSVGASTGELFF	TGTGCCAGCAGCTTATCTGTGGGGGCTTCCACCGGGGAGCTGTTTTTT
TRBV3-1/TRBV3-2	-	once	TRBJ1-1	CASSQGWDTEAFF	TGTGCCAGCAGCCAAGGGTGGGACACTGAAGCTTTCTTT
TRBV6-2/TRBV6-3	TRBD1	-	TRBJ1-2	CASSFQGGLDGYTF	TGTGCCAGCAGTTTCCAAGGGGGCCTGGATGGCTACACCTTC
TRBV6-5	-	-	TRBJ1-5	CATRAPHDQPQHF	TGTGCCACCCGGGCACCGCACGATCAGCCCCAGCATTTT
TRBV6-1	TRBD1	-	TRBJ1-5	CASSGPRGQLYQPQHF	TGTGCCAGCAGTGGACCCAGGGGACAGCTTTATCAGCCCCAGCATTTT
TRBV19	-	-	TRBJ1-2	CASSSSPGTGYGYTF	TGTGCCAGTAGCTCTTCCCCCGGGACGGGCTATGGCTACACCTTC
TRBV7-9	-	few	TRBJ1-2	CASRPGPIGYTF	TGTGCCAGCAGACCAGGACCGATTGGCTACACCTTC
TRBV5-6	-	-	TRBJ1-1	CASSAGRREAFF	TGTGCCAGCAGCGCCGGACGGCGTGAAGCTTTCTTT
TRBV6-6	-	-	TRBJ2-5	CASVRQPQETQYF	TGTGCCAGCGTGCGGCAGCCCCAAGAGACCCAGTACTTC
TRBV3-1/TRBV3-2	-	-	TRBJ2-7	CASSQDGRAWGYEQYF	TGTGCCAGCAGCCAAGATGGACGGGCTTGGGGCTACGAGCAGTACTTC
TRBV6-1	TRBD1	-	TRBJ1-5	CASSEAGGYQPQHF	TGTGCCAGCAGTGAAGCAGGGGGCTATCAGCCCCAGCATTTT
TRBV7-8	-	-	TRBJ1-1	CASSLSGSDTEAFF	TGTGCCAGCAGCTTAAGTGGCTCAGACACTGAAGCTTTCTTT
TRBV4-1	TRBD2	-	TRBJ2-1	CASSHGGLAGALNGEQFF	TGCGCCAGCAGCCACGGAGGGCTAGCGGGGGCTTTAAATGGTGAGCAGTTCTTC
TRBV3-1/TRBV3-2	-	-	TRBJ1-3	CASSQGGTRRSSGNTIYF	TGTGCCAGCAGCCAAGGTGGGACGCGTCGGAGCTCTGGAAACACCATATATTTT
TRBV7-9	-	-	TRBJ2-1	CASSGLTGSSRNEQFF	TGTGCCAGCAGCGGATTGACTGGGAGTTCTCGCAATGAGCAGTTCTTC